These 27 T cell receptor beta chains came from one sample sequenced in a study of blood T cell repertoires in COVID-19. Only in-frame clones appear in the TCRdb table, and some are missing; sequencing was by immunoSEQ multiplex PCR. Of 150,000 to 200,000 clones in the sample, around 81% were seen once. Sequencing was carried out using peripheral blood. Receptors were obtained from a human donor with acute or convalescent COVID-19. The donor label of this sample is uncertain.

The rearrangement uses TRBV5-1 and TRBJ1-5; D is unresolved. Per germline, CDR1 SGHRS and CDR2 YFSETQ. V lost 4 bases, J lost 8 bases, and 22 bases lay in between. The CDR3 length is 16 residues. Here the CDR3 reads CASSPGGVTPQEPQHF. CDR3 nucleotides: TGCGCCAGCAGCCCCGGAGGCGTGACCCCGCAGGAGCCCCAGCATTTT.

This clone was counted a single time. The J gene is TRBJ1-2, the V gene TRBV19; D might be TRBD1 (5 bases). Germline V gene data show CDR1 as LNHDA and CDR2 as SQIVND (reference sequence). Trimming removed 4 bases from V and 4 bases from J, with 13 bases in between. This CDR3 is 14 amino acids long. The CDR3 sequence is CASSKQEAIYGYTF. The CDR3 DNA is TGTGCCAGTAGTAAACAGGAAGCCATCTATGGCTACACCTTC.

V usage is TRBV7-2 and J usage is TRBJ2-7; possibly TRBD2 for D (7 bases). Trimming cost V 2 bases and J 0 bases, with 17 bases left between them. Germline CDR1 is SGHTA and CDR2 is FQGNSA. The CDR3 is 17 residues long. This CDR3 is CASSLRGGGQSSYEQYF. The CDR3 DNA reads as TGTGCCAGCAGCTTAAGGGGAGGGGGGCAGAGCTCCTACGAGCAGTACTTC.

The chain recombines TRBV7-2 with TRBJ2-5; TRBD2 matches 8 bases. In germline, CDR1 is SGHTA, CDR2 FQGNSA. J lost 2 bases, V lost 8 bases, and 7 bases had no gene match. The CDR3 has 14 residues. The CDR3 sequence is CASAWRGAQETQYF. DNA for the CDR3: TGTGCCAGCGCCTGGCGGGGGGCGCAAGAGACCCAGTACTTC.

The chain is built from TRBV10-3 and TRBJ2-5, with 11 nucleotides matching TRBD2. Germline V CDR1 and CDR2: ENHRY, SYGVKD. This CDR3 comprises 16 residues. The junction had 4 bases not matched to a gene; V was cut back by 2 bases and J by 2 bases. This CDR3 reads CAISEPSGGTQETQYF. The DNA of the CDR3 is TGTGCCATCAGTGAGCCTAGCGGGGGGACTCAAGAGACCCAGTACTTC.

The V gene is TRBV2, the J gene TRBJ2-1; D gene ambiguous. Germline values: CDR1 SNHLY, CDR2 FYNNEI. V lost 4 bases, J lost 2 bases, and 6 bases lay in between. The CDR3 has 13 amino acids. CDR3 bases: TGTGCCAGCAGTGGCGGCCCCTACAATGAGCAGTTCTTC. The encoded protein is CASSGGPYNEQFF.

The chain joins TRBV18 to TRBJ2-7; maybe TRBD2 (9 bases). Germline CDR1 reads KGHSH; CDR2 reads LQKENI. V lost 5 bases and J 4 bases, leaving 18 bases between the germline ends. The CDR3 is 15 residues long. The CDR3 sequence is CASSSGQGLAYEQYF. The CDR3 DNA reads TGTGCCAGCTCATCCGGACAGGGACTAGCATACGAGCAGTACTTC.

The gene calls are TRBV7-2 and TRBJ2-1; 7 bases align to TRBD2. Germline assignment: CDR1 SGHTA and CDR2 FQGNSA. This CDR3 has 14 amino acids. The junction had 3 bases not matched to a gene; V was cut back by 2 bases and J by 5 bases. DNA of the CDR3: TGTGCCAGCAGCTTAAGGGAGGGGAACAATGAGCAGTTCTTC. Its protein is CASSLREGNNEQFF.

The chain couples TRBV19 to TRBJ2-5, with D possibly matching TRBD2 (5 bases). Germline-derived CDR1 and CDR2 are LNHDA and SQIVND (reference sequence). The CDR3 contains 13 residues. V gave up 11 bases and J gave up 1 base, with 14 bases separating them. CDR3 nucleotides: TGTGCCGTGCGGGCGGCCTCCCAAGAGACCCAGTACTTC. Translating gives CAVRAASQETQYF.

The chain employs TRBV18 and TRBJ2-3, with 8 bases fitting TRBD2. The CDR3 runs to 16 residues. In germline, CDR1 is KGHSH, CDR2 LQKENI. After removal of 4 bases from V and 0 bases from J, the junction contained 6 bases not matched to a gene. CDR3 nucleotides: TGTGCCAGCTCACTGGTAGCGGGGCTGAGCACAGATACGCAGTATTTT. This translates into CASSLVAGLSTDTQYF. Using reference TRBV18 and TRBJ2-3 for the parts outside the CDR3, the full variable domain is NAGVMQNPRHLVRRRGQEARLRCSPMKGHSHVYWYRQLPEEGLKFMVYLQKENIIDESGMPKERFSAEFPKEGPSILRIQQVVRGDSAAYFCASSLVAGLSTDTQYFGPGTRLTVL.

V gene TRBV30 combines with J gene TRBJ1-4; D might be TRBD1 (6 bases). V lost 3 bases to trimming and J lost 8 bases, with 19 bases between them. The germline CDR1 and CDR2 sequences are GTSNPN and SVGIG (reference sequence). The CDR3 runs 15 residues. The CDR3 reads CAWSALTGTSEKLFF. The CDR3 region has the DNA TGTGCCTGGAGCGCCCTCACAGGGACCTCAGAAAAACTGTTTTTT.

CDR3 nucleotide sequence: TGTGCCAGCAGTGAAGACGGGGGAATACACAATGAGCAGTTCTTC. It encodes CASSEDGGIHNEQFF. The chain combines TRBV6-1 with TRBJ2-1, with TRBD2 as a possible D gene (6 bases). V was cut by 1 base and J by 5 bases, with 12 bases left in between. Germline CDR1 is MNHNS and CDR2 is SASEGT. The CDR3 spans 15 residues.

This clone came up a few times. The chain links TRBV5-6 to TRBJ2-7, with D possibly TRBD1 on 5 matching bases. The CDR3 extends over 13 amino acids. CDR1 is SGHDT, CDR2 YYEEEE, per germline. The V end lost 2 bases, the J end lost 4 bases, and 10 bases lay between the germline ends. The CDR3 reads CASSFAQGYEQYF. The CDR3 DNA reads TGTGCCAGCAGCTTCGCTCAGGGTTACGAGCAGTACTTC.

This chain joins TRBV3-1 (or the pseudogene TRBV3-2) and TRBJ2-7, with a tentative D call TRBD2 (6 bases). Trimming stripped 2 bases from V and 2 bases from J, with 13 bases between. CDR1 LGHDT and CDR2 YNNKEL come from the germline V gene (reference sequence). This CDR3 has 15 residues. The CDR3 region is CASSQRMDYPYEQYF. The CDR3 DNA follows: TGTGCCAGCAGCCAAAGGATGGACTACCCCTACGAGCAGTACTTC.

The rearrangement joins TRBV6-5 to TRBJ1-3; D gene uncertain. CDR1 and CDR2 from the germline V gene are MNHEY and SVGAGI. CDR3 length: 16 residues. V lost 3 bases, J lost 4 bases, and 16 bases lay in between. The CDR3 nucleotides read TGTGCCAGCAGTTATTCCGGGCGGGGATCCGGAAACACCATATATTTT. Protein product: CASSYSGRGSGNTIYF.

This chain links TRBV27 with TRBJ2-2, with D unclear. V gave up 6 bases and J gave up 7 bases, with 12 bases separating them. Germline V lookup: CDR1 MNHEY, CDR2 SMNVEV (reference sequence). The CDR3 loop spans 13 amino acids. The CDR3 here is CASRFTSGGELFF. CDR3 sequence (DNA): TGTGCCAGCAGATTTACGTCCGGCGGGGAGCTGTTTTTT.

Only one count was recorded for this clone. The J gene is TRBJ2-1, the V gene TRBV4-1; the D gene is possibly TRBD2 (5 bases). The germline CDR1 and CDR2 sequences are MGHRA and YSYEKL. Trimming stripped 1 base from V and 4 bases from J, with 17 bases between. The CDR3 is made up of 17 amino acids. CDR3 sequence: CASSQGMRGSTYNEQFF. The CDR3 DNA reads TGCGCCAGCAGCCAAGGAATGAGAGGGAGTACTTACAATGAGCAGTTCTTC.

In its sample, this clone was seen once. The chain recombines TRBV5-6 with TRBJ1-2, with TRBD1 matching over 12 bases. V lost 4 bases and J lost 7; bases outside the gene matches: 11. CDR1 is SGHDT, CDR2 YYEEEE, per germline. The CDR3 is 16 residues long. CDR3 bases: TGTGCCAGCAGCCCCGGGACAGGGGGCAAGAAAGGTGGCTACACCTTC. Translating gives CASSPGTGGKKGGYTF. Combining the CDR3 with reference TRBV5-6 and TRBJ1-2 gives the whole variable domain DAGVTQSPTHLIKTRGQQVTLRCSPKSGHDTVSWYQQALGQGPQFIFQYYEEEERQRGNFPDRFSGHQFPNYSSELNVNALLLGDSALYLCASSPGTGGKKGGYTFGSGTRLTVV.

DNA of the CDR3: TGTGCCAGCAGCGTAGGGCAGGGTTCGGGCTACACCTTC. Its protein product is CASSVGQGSGYTF. This chain uses TRBV9 with TRBJ1-2, with D maybe TRBD1 (5 bases). Germline V gives CDR1 SGDLS, CDR2 YYNGEE. The CDR3 spans 13 residues. V gave up 0 bases and J gave up 8 bases, with 11 bases separating them.

This chain connects TRBV28 to TRBJ2-7; 7 positions agree with TRBD1. With V trimmed by 5 bases and J by 0 bases, 7 bases remained unmatched. This CDR3 has 15 amino acids. CDR1 is MDHEN and CDR2 is SYDVKM in the germline V gene. CDR3 in amino acids: CASSQSGTASYEQYF. As DNA, the CDR3 is TGTGCCAGCAGTCAGTCAGGGACAGCCTCCTACGAGCAGTACTTC.

The chain links TRBV3-1 (or the pseudogene TRBV3-2) to TRBJ2-4, with a weak D call TRBD2 (5 bases). This CDR3 has 16 residues. V lost 0 bases, J lost 2 bases, and 11 bases lay in between. Per germline, CDR1 LGHDT and CDR2 YNNKEL (reference sequence). CDR3 in amino acids: CASSQEGPGTKNIQYF. The CDR3 DNA follows: TGTGCCAGCAGCCAAGAAGGTCCGGGGACCAAAAACATTCAGTACTTC.

V usage is TRBV29-1 and J usage is TRBJ1-5; perhaps TRBD1 as D (6 bases). Trimming cost V 6 bases and J 6 bases, with 12 bases left between them. The germline V gene encodes CDR1 SQVTM and CDR2 ANQGSEA. This CDR3 region has 12 residues. The CDR3, as DNA: TGCAGCGTCTCAGGGGCCGGTCAGCCCCAGCATTTT. Protein product: CSVSGAGQPQHF.

The CDR3 coding sequence is TGCAGTGCTAGTATGGGGGCCGGTCAGCCCCAGCATTTT. Translated, it gives CSASMGAGQPQHF. This chain links TRBV20-1 with TRBJ1-5, with D perhaps matching TRBD1 (6 bases). Trimming pared 3 bases from V and 6 bases from J, leaving 12 bases between. The CDR3 is made up of 13 amino acids. Germline V CDR1 and CDR2: DFQATT, SNEGSKA (reference sequence).

This clone was picked up one time. The chain uses TRBV5-4 and TRBJ1-1, with TRBD1 identical over 10 bases. Germline-derived CDR1 and CDR2 are SGHNT and YYREEE (reference sequence). CDR3 length: 15 amino acids. V gave up 4 bases and J gave up 4 bases; unmatched junction bases: 7. CDR3 in amino acids: CASSPRTGGFTEAFF. The DNA for the CDR3 is TGTGCCAGCAGCCCCCGGACAGGGGGGTTCACTGAAGCTTTCTTT.

The V and J genes are TRBV9 and TRBJ2-1; 8 positions match TRBD2. The CDR3 totals 16 residues. Trimming took 2 bases from V and 4 from J; bases not matched to a gene: 8. CDR1 SGDLS and CDR2 YYNGEE come from the germline V gene. CDR3 sequence reads: CASSVTGLVGYNEQFF. Here the CDR3 DNA reads TGTGCCAGCAGCGTGACGGGACTAGTGGGGTACAATGAGCAGTTCTTC.

The rearrangement joins TRBV6-5 to TRBJ1-2; D is unresolved. Germline loops: CDR1 MNHEY, CDR2 SVGAGI. V lost 2 bases and J lost 4, with 17 bases in between. The CDR3 is 16 amino acids. CDR3 nucleotides: TGTGCCAGCAGTTACGTCCCAGGCAACTTATTCTATGGCTACACCTTC. Its translation: CASSYVPGNLFYGYTF.

Here the CDR3 reads CASSRLREFADTQYF. The CDR3 DNA is TGTGCCAGTAGTAGATTGAGGGAATTCGCAGATACGCAGTATTTT. J is TRBJ2-3 and V is TRBV19; D possibly corresponds to TRBD2 (5 bases). The length of the CDR3 is 15 residues. Germline values: CDR1 LNHDA, CDR2 SQIVND (reference sequence). The V end lost 4 bases, the J end lost 4 bases, and 15 bases lay between the germline ends.